The T cell receptor (beta chain) under discussion was sequenced for a study of blood T cells in healthy people across ages. Regarding the study as a whole: Strong correlation was found linking TCR beta diversity to naive T cell percentage. Shifts in expanded clonotypes may have been confounded by donor CMV status, which was unknown.

Extractions gave at least 5.5 micrograms of total RNA per sample. About this clonotype itself: The antigen is undetermined.

Next came a second PCR, run for about 7 to 12 cycles, which used a sample-barcoded 5' primer along with a J-beta primer mix. The template-switch adaptor, which had 12 random nucleotides, put a tag on each cDNA molecule. From the 5' RACE reads, TCRdb called clonotypes with MiXCR, one entry per CDR3 protein. The data contain roughly 1.9 million distinct CDR3 sequences, about 39% of them singletons. The CDR3 length is 18 residues. Germline V gives CDR1 SGHVS, CDR2 FNYEAQ. The junction had 9 bases not matched to a gene; V was cut back by 1 base and J by 4 bases. The sequenced sample was blood. The source is a human donor in good health. The genes are TRBV7-6 and TRBJ2-3, with 12 bases matching TRBD1. DNA for the CDR3: TGTGCCAGCAGCTTAGTATTGGGACAGGGGGCCTTAGCAGATACGCAGTATTTT. Protein sequence: CASSLVLGQGALADTQYF.